This T cell receptor beta chain was observed in a study of blood T cell repertoires in COVID-19. Whole-study context: In each case, the material was cDNA or gDNA derived from T cells, B-cell-depleted T cells, or PBMCs.

Germline V lookup: CDR1 SGHNT, CDR2 YYREEE (reference sequence). J gave up 10 bases and V 4 bases, and 14 bases lay outside the gene matches. This CDR3 spans 15 amino acids. Clones were read by immunoSEQ multiplex PCR, and TCRdb kept only the in-frame ones, dropping some. The data show about 200,000 clones, around 80% seen once. The chain carries TRBV5-4 and TRBJ2-1, with TRBD1 matching over 7 bases. Sequenced sample: peripheral blood. This TCR derives from a woman aged 80 or over with acute or convalescent COVID-19. CDR3 residues: CASSRETGLLGEQFF. Written as DNA, the CDR3 is TGTGCCAGCAGCAGAGAGACAGGGCTATTAGGAGAGCAGTTCTTC.